The clone carrying this T cell receptor beta chain came up a few times. Its target is not known. One entry per CDR3 protein results from TCRdb running MiXCR on the reads. The data show roughly 990,000 distinct CDR3 sequences, less than 35% seen once. Trimming took 4 bases from V and 4 from J; bases not matched to a gene: 4. This CDR3 has 16 residues. CDR1 and CDR2 (germline): MDHEN, SYDVKM. This record comes from a study of T cell repertoires in cytomegalovirus infection. The chain joins TRBV28 to TRBJ2-1; 13 positions match TRBD2. The sequence derives from a human donor in good health (CMV status not recorded). Some clones in this sample may be carry-over from other donors' samples. Specimen: cultured CD8+ T cells from PBMCs, collected from culture after CMV antigen stimulation. In DNA, the CDR3 is TGTGCCAGCAGTTCCTCACTAGCGGGGGGGTACAATGAGCAGTTCTTC. Its translation is CASSSSLAGGYNEQFF.